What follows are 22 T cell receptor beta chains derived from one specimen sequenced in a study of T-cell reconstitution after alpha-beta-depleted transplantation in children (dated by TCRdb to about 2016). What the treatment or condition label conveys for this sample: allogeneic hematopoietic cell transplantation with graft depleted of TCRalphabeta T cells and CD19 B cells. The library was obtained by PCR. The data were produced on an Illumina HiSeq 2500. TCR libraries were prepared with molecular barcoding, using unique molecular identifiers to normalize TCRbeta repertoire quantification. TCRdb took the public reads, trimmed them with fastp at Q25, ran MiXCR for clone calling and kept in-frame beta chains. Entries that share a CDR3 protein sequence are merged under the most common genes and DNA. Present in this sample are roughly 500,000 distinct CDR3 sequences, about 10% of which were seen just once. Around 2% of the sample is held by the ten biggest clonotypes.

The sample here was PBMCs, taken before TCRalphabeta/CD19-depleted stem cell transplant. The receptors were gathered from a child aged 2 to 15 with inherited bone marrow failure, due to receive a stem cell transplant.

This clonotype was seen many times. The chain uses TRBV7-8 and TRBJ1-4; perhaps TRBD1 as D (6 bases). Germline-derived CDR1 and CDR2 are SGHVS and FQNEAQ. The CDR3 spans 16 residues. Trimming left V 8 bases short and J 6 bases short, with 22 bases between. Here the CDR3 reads CASRGAEGVGDEKLFF. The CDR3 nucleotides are TGTGCCAGCCGCGGGGCAGAGGGGGTAGGGGATGAAAAACTGTTTTTT.

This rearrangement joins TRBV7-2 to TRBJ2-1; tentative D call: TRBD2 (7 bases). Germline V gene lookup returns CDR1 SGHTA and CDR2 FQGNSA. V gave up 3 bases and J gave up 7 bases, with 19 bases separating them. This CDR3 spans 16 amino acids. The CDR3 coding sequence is TGTGCCAGCAGCTTTGTGGGGGGGGGCTTCGGTAATGAGCAGTTCTTC. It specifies CASSFVGGGFGNEQFF.

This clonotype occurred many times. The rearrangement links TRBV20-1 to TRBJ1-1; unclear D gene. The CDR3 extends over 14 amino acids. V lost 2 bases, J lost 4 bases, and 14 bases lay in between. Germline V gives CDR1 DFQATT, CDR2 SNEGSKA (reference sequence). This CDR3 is CSARLLRLGTEAFF. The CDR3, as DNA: TGCAGTGCTAGATTACTCCGTCTGGGCACTGAAGCTTTCTTT.

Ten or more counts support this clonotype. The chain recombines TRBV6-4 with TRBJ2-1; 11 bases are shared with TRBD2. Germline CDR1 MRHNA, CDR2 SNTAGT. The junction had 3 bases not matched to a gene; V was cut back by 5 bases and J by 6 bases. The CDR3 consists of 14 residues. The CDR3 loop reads CASSTGTSGNEQFF. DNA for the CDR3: TGTGCCAGCAGTACCGGGACTAGCGGCAATGAGCAGTTCTTC.

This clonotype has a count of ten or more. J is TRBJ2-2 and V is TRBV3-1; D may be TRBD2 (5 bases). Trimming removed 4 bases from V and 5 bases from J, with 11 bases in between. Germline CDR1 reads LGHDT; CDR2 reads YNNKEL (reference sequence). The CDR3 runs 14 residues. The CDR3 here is CASSRQGRTGELFF. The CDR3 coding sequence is TGTGCCAGCAGCCGCCAAGGGAGAACCGGGGAGCTGTTTTTT.

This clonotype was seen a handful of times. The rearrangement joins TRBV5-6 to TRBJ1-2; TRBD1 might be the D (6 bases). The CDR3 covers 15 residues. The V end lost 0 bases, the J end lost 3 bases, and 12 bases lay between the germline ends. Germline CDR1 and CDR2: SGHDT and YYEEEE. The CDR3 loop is CASSLDRVRDYGYTF. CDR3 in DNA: TGTGCCAGCAGCTTGGACAGGGTGAGGGACTATGGCTACACCTTC.

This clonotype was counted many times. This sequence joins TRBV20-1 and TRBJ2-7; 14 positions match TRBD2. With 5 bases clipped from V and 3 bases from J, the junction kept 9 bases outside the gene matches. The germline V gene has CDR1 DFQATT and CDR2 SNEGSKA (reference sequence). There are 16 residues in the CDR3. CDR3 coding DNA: TGCAGTGCTGACTCGCCGGGACTAGCGGGGGACTACGAGCAGTACTTC. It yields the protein CSADSPGLAGDYEQYF.

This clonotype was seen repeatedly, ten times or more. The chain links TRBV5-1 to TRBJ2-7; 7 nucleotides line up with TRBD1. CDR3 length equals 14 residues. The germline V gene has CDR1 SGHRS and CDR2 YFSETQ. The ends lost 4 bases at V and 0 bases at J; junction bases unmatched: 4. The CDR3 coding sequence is TGCGCCAGCAGCCAGGGGGTAAGCTCCTACGAGCAGTACTTC. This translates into CASSQGVSSYEQYF.

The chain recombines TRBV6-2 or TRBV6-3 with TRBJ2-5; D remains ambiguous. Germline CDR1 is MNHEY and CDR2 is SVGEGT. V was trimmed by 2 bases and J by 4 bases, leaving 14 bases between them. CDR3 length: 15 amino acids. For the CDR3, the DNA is TGTGCCAGCAGTTACCTTATAGGGATAGGAGAGACCCAGTACTTC. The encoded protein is CASSYLIGIGETQYF.

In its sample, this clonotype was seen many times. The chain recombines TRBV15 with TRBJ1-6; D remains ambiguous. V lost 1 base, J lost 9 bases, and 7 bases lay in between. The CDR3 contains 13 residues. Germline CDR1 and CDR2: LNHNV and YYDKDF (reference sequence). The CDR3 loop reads CATSRGLASPLHF. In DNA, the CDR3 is TGTGCCACCAGCAGAGGGCTGGCTTCACCCCTCCACTTT.

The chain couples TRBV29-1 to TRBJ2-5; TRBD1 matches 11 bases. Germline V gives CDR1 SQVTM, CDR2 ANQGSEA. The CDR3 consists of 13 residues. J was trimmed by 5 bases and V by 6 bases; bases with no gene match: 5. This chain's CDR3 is CSVGGTGGETQYF. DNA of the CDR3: TGCAGCGTGGGGGGGACAGGGGGTGAGACCCAGTACTTC. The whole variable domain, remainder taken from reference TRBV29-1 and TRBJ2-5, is SAVISQKPSRDICQRGTSLTIQCQVDSQVTMMFWYRQQPGQSLTLIATANQGSEATYESGFVIDKFPISRPNLTFSTLTVSNMSPEDSSIYLCSVGGTGGETQYFGPGTRLLVL.

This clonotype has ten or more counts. The DNA of the CDR3 is TGCGCCAGCAGCCAAGGGGGGTGGACTACGAATCCCAATGAGCAGTTCTTC. Protein sequence: CASSQGGWTTNPNEQFF. This sequence joins TRBV4-3 and TRBJ2-1; tentatively, D is TRBD2 (6 bases). Germline CDR1 is LGHNA and CDR2 is YSLEER. The length of the CDR3 is 17 residues. V was trimmed by 1 base and J by 6 bases, leaving 19 bases between them.

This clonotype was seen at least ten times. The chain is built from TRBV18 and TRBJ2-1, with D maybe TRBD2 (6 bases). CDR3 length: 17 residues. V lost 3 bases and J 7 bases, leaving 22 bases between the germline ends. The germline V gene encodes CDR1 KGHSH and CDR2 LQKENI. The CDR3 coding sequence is TGTGCCAGCTCACCCCGTCACTCAGGAGGGCCTGGGAATGAGCAGTTCTTC. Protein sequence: CASSPRHSGGPGNEQFF.

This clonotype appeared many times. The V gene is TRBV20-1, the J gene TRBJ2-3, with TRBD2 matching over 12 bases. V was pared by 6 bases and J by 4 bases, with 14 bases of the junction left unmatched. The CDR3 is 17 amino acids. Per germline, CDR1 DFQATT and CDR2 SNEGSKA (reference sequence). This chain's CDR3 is CSAPDLAGGPSPDTQYF. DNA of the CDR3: TGCAGTGCGCCGGACCTAGCGGGAGGGCCCTCCCCAGATACGCAGTATTTT.

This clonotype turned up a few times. CDR3 nucleotides: TGCAGTGCTAGAGATATGAACAAGGGCTACGAGCAGTACTTC. Protein: CSARDMNKGYEQYF. The chain combines TRBV20-1 with TRBJ2-7; D is unresolved. The CDR3 is 14 residues long. V lost 0 bases to trimming and J lost 3 bases, with 12 bases between them. CDR1 DFQATT and CDR2 SNEGSKA come from the germline V gene (reference sequence).

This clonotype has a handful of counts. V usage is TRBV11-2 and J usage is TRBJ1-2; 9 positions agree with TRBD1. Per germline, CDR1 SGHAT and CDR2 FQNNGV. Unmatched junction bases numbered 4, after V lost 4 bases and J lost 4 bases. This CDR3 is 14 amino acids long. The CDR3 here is CASSSPGQGYGYTF. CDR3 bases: TGTGCCAGCAGCTCACCGGGACAGGGCTATGGCTACACCTTC.

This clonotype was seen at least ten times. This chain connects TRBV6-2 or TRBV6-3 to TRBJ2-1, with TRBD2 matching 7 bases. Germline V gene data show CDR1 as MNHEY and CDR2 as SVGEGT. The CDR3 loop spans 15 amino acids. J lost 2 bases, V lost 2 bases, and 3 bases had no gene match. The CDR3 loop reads CASSYERGPYNEQFF. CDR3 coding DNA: TGTGCCAGCAGTTACGAGCGGGGTCCCTACAATGAGCAGTTCTTC.

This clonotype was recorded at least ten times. DNA of the CDR3: TGTGCCACCAGCCCTCCCCGGGGGGCTTATGGCTACACCTTC. It codes for CATSPPRGAYGYTF. This chain uses TRBV15 with TRBJ1-2; possible D gene TRBD1, 6 bases. The germline V gene encodes CDR1 LNHNV and CDR2 YYDKDF (reference sequence). There are 14 residues in the CDR3. V gave up 5 bases and J gave up 5 bases, with 15 bases separating them.

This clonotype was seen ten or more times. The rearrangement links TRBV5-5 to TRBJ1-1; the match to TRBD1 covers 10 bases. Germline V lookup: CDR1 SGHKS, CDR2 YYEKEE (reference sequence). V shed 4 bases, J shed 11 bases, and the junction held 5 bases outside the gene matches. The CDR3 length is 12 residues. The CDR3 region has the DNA TGTGCCAGCAGCCGCCGGGACAGGGGTGCTTTCTTT. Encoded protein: CASSRRDRGAFF.

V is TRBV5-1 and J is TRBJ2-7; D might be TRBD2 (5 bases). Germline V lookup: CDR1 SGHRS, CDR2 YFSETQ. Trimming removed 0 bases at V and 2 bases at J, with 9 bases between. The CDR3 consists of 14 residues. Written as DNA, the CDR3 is TGCGCCAGCAGCTTGGTCGTGGGAGCCTACGAGCAGTACTTC. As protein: CASSLVVGAYEQYF.

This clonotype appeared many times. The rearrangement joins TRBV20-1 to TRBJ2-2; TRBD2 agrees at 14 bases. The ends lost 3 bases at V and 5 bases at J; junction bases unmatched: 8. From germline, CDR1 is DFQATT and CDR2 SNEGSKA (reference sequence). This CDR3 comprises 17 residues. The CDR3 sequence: CSARGGLAGGPTGELFF. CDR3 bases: TGCAGTGCTAGGGGAGGACTAGCGGGAGGCCCAACCGGGGAGCTGTTTTTT.

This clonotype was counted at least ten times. The CDR3 loop is CASSSGLAGVREQFF. CDR3 DNA sequence: TGTGCCAGCAGCTCGGGACTAGCGGGAGTACGAGAGCAGTTCTTC. The V and J genes are TRBV7-2 and TRBJ2-1, with TRBD2 matching over 14 bases. V lost 4 bases, J lost 10 bases, and 6 bases stayed unmatched. The CDR3 extends over 15 amino acids. Germline V lookup: CDR1 SGHTA, CDR2 FQGNSA.